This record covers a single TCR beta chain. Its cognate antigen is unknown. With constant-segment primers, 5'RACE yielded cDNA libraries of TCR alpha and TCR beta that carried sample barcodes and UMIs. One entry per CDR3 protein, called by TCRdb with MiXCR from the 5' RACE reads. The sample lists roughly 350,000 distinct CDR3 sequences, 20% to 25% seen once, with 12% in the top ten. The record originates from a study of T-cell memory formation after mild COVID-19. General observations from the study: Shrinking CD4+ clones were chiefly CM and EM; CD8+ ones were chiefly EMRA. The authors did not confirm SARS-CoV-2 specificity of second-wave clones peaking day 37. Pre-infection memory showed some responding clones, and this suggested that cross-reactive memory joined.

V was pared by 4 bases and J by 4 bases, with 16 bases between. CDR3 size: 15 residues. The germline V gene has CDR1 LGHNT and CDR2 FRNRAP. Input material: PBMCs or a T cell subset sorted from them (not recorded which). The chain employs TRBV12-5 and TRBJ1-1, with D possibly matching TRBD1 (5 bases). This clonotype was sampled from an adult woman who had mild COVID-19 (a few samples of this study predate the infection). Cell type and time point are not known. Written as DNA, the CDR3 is TGTGCTAGTGGTTGGGGGATTGGGTCGGGCACTGAAGCTTTCTTT. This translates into CASGWGIGSGTEAFF.